The T cell receptor (beta chain) under discussion was sequenced for a study of OX40 agonist ivuxolimab in advanced cancers. Repertoires were generated with immunoSEQ multiplex PCR, while TCRdb's copy carries only in-frame clones and drops some. The sample consists of 75,000 to 100,000 clones, roughly four fifths of them appearing once. This CDR3 has 14 residues. Germline CDR1 is SEHNR and CDR2 is FQNEAQ (reference sequence). With V trimmed by 5 bases and J by 4 bases, 4 bases remained unmatched. The V call is TRBV7-9, the J call TRBJ2-2; 7 bases map to TRBD1. The starting material was CD4+ or CD8+ T cells sorted from blood, obtained in a trial of the OX40 agonist ivuxolimab. The clonotype was recovered from an adult with an advanced solid tumor such as melanoma, head and neck, liver or kidney cancer. DNA for the CDR3: TGTGCCAGCAGCCCCCGACAGGGCACCGGGGAGCTGTTTTTT. This encodes CASSPRQGTGELFF.